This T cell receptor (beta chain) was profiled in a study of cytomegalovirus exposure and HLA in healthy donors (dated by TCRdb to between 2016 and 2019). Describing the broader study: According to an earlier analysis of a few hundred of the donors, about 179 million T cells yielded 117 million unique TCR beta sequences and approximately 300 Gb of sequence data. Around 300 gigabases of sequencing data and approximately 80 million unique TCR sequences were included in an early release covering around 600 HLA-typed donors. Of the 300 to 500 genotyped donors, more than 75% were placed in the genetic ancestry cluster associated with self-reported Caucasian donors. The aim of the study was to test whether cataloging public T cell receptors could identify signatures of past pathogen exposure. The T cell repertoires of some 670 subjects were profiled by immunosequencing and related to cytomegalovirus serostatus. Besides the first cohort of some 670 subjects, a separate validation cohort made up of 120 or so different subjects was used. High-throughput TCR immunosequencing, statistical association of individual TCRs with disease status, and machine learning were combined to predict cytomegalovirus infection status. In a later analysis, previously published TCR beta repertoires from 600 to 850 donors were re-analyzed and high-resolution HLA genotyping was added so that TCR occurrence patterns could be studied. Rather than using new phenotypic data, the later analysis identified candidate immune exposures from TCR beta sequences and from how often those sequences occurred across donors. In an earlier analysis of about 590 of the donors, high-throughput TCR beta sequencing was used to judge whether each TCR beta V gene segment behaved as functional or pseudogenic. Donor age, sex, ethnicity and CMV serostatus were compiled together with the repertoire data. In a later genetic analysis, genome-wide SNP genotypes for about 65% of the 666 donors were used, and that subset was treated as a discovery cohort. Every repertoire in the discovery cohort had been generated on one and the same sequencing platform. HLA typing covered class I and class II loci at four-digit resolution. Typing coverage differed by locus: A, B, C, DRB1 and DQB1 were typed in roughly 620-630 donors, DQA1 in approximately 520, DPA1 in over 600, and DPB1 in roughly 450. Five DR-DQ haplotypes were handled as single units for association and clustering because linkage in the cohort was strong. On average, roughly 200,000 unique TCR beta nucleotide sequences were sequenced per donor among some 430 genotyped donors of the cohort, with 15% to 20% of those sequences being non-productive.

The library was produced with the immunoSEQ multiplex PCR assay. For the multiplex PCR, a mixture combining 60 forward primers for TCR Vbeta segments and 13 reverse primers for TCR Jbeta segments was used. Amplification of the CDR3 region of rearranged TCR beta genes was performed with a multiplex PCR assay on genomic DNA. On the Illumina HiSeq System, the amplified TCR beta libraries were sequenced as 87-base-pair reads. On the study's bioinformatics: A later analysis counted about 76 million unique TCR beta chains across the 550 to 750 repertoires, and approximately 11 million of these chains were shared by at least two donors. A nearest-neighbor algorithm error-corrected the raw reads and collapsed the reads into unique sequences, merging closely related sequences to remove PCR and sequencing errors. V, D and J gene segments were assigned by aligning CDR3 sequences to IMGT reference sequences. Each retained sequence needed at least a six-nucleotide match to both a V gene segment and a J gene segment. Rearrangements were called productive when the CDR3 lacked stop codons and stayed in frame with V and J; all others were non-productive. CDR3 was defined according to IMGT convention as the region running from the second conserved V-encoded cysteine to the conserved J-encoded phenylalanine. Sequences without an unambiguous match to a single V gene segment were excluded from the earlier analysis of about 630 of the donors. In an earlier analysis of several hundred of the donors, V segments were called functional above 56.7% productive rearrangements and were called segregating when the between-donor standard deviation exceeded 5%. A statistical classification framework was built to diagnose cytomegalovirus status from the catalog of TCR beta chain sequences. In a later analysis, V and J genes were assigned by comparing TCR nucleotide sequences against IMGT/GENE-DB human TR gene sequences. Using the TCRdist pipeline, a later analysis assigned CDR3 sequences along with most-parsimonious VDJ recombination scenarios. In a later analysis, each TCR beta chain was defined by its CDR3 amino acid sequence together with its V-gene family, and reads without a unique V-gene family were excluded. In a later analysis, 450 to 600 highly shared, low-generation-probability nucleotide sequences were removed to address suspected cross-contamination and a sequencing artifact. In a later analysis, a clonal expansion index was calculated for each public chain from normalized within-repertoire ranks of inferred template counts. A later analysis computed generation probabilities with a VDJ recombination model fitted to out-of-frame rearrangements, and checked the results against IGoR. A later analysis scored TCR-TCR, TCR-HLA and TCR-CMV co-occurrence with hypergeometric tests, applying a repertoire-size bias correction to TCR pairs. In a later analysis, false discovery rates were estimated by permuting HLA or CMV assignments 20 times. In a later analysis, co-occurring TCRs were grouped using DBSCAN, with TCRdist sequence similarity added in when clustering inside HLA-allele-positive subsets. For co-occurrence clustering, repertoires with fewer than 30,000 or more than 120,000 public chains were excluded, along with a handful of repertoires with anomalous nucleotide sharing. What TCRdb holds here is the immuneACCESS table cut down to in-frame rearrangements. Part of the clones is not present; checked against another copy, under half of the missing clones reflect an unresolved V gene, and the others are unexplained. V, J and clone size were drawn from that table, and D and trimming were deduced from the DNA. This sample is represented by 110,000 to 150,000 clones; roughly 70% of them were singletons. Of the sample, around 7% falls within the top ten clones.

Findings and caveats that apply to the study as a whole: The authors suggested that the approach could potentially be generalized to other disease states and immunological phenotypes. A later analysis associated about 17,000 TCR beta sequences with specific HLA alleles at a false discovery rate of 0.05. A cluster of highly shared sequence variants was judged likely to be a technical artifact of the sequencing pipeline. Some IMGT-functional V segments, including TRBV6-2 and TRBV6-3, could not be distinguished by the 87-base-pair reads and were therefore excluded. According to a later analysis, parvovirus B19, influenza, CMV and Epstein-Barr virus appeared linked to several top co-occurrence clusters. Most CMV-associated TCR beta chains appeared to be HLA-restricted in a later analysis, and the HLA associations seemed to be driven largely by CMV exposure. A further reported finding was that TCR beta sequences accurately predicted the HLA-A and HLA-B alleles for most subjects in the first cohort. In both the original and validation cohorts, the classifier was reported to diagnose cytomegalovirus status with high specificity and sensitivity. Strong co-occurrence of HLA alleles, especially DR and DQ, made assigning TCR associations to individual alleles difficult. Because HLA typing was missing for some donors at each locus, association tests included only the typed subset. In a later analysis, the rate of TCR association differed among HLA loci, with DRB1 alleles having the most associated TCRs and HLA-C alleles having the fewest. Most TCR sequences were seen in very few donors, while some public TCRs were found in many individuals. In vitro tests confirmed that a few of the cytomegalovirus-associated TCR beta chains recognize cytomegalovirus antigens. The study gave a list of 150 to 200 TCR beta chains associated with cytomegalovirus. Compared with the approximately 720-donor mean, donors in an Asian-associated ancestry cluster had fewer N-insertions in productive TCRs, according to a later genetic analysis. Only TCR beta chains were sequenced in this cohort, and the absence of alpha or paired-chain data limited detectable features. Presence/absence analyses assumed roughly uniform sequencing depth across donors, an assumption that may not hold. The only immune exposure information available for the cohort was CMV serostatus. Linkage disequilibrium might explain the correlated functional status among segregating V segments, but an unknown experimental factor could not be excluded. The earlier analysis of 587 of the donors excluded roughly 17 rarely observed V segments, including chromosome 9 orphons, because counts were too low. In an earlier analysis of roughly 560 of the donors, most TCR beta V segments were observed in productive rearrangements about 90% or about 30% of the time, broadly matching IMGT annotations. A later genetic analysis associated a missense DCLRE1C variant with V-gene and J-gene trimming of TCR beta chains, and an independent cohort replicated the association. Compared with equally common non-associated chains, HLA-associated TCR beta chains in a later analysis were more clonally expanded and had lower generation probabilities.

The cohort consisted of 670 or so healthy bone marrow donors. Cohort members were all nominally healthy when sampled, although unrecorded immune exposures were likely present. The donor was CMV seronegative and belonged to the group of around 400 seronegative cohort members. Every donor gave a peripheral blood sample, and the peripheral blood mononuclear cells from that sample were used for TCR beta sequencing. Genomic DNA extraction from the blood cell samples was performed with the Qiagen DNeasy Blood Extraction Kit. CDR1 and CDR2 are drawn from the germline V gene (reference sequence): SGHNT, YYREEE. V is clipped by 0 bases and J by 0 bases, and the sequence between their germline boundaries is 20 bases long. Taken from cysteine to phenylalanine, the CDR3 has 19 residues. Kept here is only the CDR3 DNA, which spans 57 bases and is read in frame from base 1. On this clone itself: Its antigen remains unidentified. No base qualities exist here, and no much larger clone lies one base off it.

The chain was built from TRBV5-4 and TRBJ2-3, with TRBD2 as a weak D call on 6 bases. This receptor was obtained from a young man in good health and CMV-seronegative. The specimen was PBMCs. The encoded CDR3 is CASSLGGVGGAPSTDTQYF. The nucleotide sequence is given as TGTGCCAGCAGCTTGGGAGGGGTCGGCGGGGCGCCTAGCACAGATACGCAGTATTTT.